The 5 T cell receptor beta chains in this list originate from one sample, sequenced in a study of CD8 T cells in Susac syndrome. Random hexamers were used to reverse transcribe about 0.5 to 1 ug of RNA. TCRdb used MiXCR to reprocess the immunoSEQ multiplex PCR reads, holding one entry per CDR3 protein. The sample yields about 210,000 distinct CDR3 sequences, roughly 94% seen once. Sequencing was done on a sample of CD4+ T cells from PBMCs. The receptor source for this set is a human donor with multiple sclerosis.

This sequence joins TRBV3-1 and TRBJ2-1; tentatively, D is TRBD1 (6 bases). With 2 bases removed from V and 9 bases from J, the gap between germline ends came to 8 bases. Germline V gene lookup returns CDR1 LGHDT and CDR2 YNNKEL (reference sequence). The CDR3 is 12 residues long. In DNA form, the CDR3 reads TGTGCCAGCAGCCAACAGGGGAGTGAGCAGTTCTTC. The encoded protein is CASSQQGSEQFF.

The chain recombines TRBV29-1 with TRBJ1-2, with D perhaps matching TRBD1 (5 bases). The germline gives CDR1 SQVTM, CDR2 ANQGSEA. Trimming took 6 bases from V and 3 from J, leaving 8 bases between them. The CDR3 covers 11 residues. CDR3: CSVGDDYGYTF. The CDR3 DNA follows: TGCAGCGTGGGGGACGACTATGGCTACACCTTC.

This sequence joins TRBV20-1 and TRBJ1-5, with D unresolved. Germline V CDR1 and CDR2: DFQATT, SNEGSKA (reference sequence). This CDR3 spans 14 amino acids. The V and J ends lost 5 bases and 0 bases respectively, with 11 bases between them. The CDR3 here is CSARPDGSNQPQHF. CDR3 coding DNA: TGCAGTGCTCGTCCGGACGGTAGCAATCAGCCCCAGCATTTT.

The count of this clonotype is one. This sequence joins TRBV3-1 and TRBJ1-2, with unresolved D. Deletions cut 4 bases from V and 4 bases from J, with 13 bases between. Per germline, CDR1 LGHDT and CDR2 YNNKEL (reference sequence). The CDR3 is 14 residues long. This chain's CDR3 is CASSRDIAGYGYTF. CDR3 coding DNA: TGTGCCAGCAGCCGCGACATCGCGGGCTATGGCTACACCTTC.

The chain employs TRBV5-1 and TRBJ1-2, with D possibly TRBD1 on 5 matching bases. The CDR3 extends over 14 amino acids. Germline V gene lookup returns CDR1 SGHRS and CDR2 YFSETQ. The V gene lost 5 bases and the J gene lost 3 bases, with 14 bases spanning the gap. CDR3 sequence: CASSLSGGDYGYTF. CDR3 sequence (DNA): TGCGCCAGCAGTCTAAGCGGGGGGGACTATGGCTACACCTTC.